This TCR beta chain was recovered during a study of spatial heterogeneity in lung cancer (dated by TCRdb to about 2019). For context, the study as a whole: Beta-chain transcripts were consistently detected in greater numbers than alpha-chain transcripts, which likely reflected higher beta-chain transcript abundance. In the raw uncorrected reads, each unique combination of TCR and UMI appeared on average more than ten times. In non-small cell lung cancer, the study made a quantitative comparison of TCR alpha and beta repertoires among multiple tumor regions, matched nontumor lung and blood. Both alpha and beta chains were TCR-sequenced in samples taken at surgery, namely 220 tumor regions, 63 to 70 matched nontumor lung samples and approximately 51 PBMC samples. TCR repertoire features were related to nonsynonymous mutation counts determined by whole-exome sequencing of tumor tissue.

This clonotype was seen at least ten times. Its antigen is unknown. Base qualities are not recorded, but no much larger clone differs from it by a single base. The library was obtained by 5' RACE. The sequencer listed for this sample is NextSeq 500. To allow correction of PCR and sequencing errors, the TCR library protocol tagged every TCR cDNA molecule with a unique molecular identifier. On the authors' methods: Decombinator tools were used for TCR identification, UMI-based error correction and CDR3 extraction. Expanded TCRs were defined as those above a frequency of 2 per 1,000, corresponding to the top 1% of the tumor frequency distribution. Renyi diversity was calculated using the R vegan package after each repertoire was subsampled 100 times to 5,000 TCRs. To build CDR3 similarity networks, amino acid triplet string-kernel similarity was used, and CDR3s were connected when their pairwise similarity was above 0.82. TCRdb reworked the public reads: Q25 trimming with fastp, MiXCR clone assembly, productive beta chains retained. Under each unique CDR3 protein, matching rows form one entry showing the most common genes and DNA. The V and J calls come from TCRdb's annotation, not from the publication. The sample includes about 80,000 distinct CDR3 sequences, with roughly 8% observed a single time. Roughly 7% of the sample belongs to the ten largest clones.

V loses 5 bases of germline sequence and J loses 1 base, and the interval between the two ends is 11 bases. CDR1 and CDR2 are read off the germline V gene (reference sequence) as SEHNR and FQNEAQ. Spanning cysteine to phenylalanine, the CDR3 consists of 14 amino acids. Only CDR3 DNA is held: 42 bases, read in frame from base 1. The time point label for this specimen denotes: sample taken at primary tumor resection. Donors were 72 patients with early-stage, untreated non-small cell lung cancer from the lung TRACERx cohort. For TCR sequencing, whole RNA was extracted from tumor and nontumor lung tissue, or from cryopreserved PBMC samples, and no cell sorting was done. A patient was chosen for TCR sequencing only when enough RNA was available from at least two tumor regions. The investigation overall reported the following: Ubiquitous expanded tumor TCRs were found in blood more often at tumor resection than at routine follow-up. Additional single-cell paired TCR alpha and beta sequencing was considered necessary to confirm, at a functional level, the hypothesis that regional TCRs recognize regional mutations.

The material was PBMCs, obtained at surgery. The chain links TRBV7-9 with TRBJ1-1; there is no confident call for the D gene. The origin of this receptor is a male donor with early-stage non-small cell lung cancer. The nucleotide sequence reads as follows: TGTGCCAGCAGCGCCCCGGGAGGGAACACTGAAGCTTTCTTT. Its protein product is CASSAPGGNTEAFF.